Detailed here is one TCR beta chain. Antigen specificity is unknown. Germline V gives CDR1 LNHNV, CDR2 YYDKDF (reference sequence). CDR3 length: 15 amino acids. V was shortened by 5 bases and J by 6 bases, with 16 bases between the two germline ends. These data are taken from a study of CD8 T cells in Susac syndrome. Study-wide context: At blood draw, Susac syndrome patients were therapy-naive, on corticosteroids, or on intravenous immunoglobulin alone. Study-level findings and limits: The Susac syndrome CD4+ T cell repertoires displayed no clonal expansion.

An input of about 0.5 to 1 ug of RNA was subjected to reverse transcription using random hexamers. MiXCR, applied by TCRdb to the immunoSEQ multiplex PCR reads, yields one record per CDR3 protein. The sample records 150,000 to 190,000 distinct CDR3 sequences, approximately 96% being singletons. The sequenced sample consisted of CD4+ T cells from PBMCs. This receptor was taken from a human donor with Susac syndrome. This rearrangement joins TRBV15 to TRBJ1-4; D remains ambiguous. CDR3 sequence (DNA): TGTGCCACCAGCCCCACCCGGGCCGAATATGAAAAACTGTTTTTT. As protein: CATSPTRAEYEKLFF.